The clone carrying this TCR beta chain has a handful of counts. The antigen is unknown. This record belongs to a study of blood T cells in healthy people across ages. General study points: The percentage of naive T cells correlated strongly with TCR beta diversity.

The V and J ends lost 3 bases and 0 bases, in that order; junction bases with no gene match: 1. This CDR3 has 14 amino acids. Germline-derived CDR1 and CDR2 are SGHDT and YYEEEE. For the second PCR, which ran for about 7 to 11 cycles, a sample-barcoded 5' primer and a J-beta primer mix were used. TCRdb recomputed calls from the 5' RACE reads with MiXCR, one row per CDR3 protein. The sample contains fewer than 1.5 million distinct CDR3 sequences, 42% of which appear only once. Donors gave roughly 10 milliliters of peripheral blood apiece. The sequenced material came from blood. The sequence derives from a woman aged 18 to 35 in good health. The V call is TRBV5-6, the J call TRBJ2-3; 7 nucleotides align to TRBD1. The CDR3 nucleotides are TGTGCCAGCAGCTGGGACAGTAGCACAGATACGCAGTATTTT. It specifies CASSWDSSTDTQYF.